This T cell receptor (beta chain) originates from a study of PD-1 blockade in classical Hodgkin lymphoma. Study results and limitations: Possible causes of repertoire differences, disease activity or prior therapy, remain undefined. Relapsed/refractory patients reportedly had lower baseline diversity than newly diagnosed patients.

TCRdb keeps only in-frame clones here, not all; method: immunoSEQ multiplex PCR. The table includes 75,000 to 100,000 clones, roughly 81% detected once. In the case of this clone: The antigen is unknown. At one end the junction does not follow the germline gene, possibly because of a read error.

Patients all relapsed after autologous stem cell transplantation, and there was variation in brentuximab vedotin exposure. The sample here was peripheral blood mononuclear cells (PBMCs), taken before the second cycle of nivolumab. This TCR came from a human donor with classical Hodgkin lymphoma.

CDR3 region: CASTASAGTGAIF. As DNA, the CDR3 is TGTGCCAGCACCGCATCGGCCGGTACGGGAGCGATCTTT. The rearrangement links TRBV27 to TRBJ1-1; D is unclear. This CDR3 has 13 residues. CDR1 is MNHEY, CDR2 SMNVEV, per germline (reference sequence).